This entry lists 12 T cell receptor beta chains sequenced from one sample in a study of neurological immune-mediated disorders. A single record per CDR3 protein comes from TCRdb applying MiXCR to the 5' RACE reads. Of more than 35,000 distinct CDR3 sequences listed, approximately 3% are singletons. Sample: PBMCs. Receptor source: a woman aged 50 to 60 with multiple sclerosis.

The table lists this clonotype with many counts. The gene calls are TRBV5-1 and TRBJ1-1, with 10 nucleotides matching TRBD1. The CDR3 is made up of 15 amino acids. J gave up 4 bases and V 1 base, and 4 bases lay outside the gene matches. Per germline, CDR1 SGHRS and CDR2 YFSETQ. CDR3 residues: CASSLFRDRGTEAFF. DNA for the CDR3: TGCGCCAGCAGCTTGTTCCGGGACAGGGGCACTGAAGCTTTCTTT.

This clonotype was detected many times. The rearrangement uses TRBV19 and TRBJ2-3; no definite D call. This CDR3 contains 11 residues. Per germline, CDR1 LNHDA and CDR2 SQIVND (reference sequence). With 7 bases removed from V and 2 bases from J, the gap between germline ends came to 4 bases. As DNA, the CDR3 is TGTGCCAGTACCAACACAGATACGCAGTATTTT. It is translated as CASTNTDTQYF.

This clonotype has ten or more counts. The CDR3 bases are TGTGCCACCCACCGCCGGGCTGGGACCGGGGAGCTGTTTTTT. Amino acids: CATHRRAGTGELFF. The V gene is TRBV27, the J gene TRBJ2-2; D uncertain. Looked up from germline, CDR1 is MNHEY and CDR2 is SMNVEV (reference sequence). The CDR3 runs to 14 residues. Trimming removed 10 bases at V and 5 bases at J, with 17 bases between.

This clonotype was detected many times. V gene TRBV5-1 combines with J gene TRBJ2-1; no reliable D call. Between the trimmed V and J ends, which lost 4 bases and 4 bases, there was a span of 15 bases. The germline V gene has CDR1 SGHRS and CDR2 YFSETQ. The length of the CDR3 is 15 residues. Here the CDR3 reads CASSPDPGSYNEQFF. CDR3 nucleotide sequence: TGCGCCAGCAGCCCGGACCCTGGTTCGTACAATGAGCAGTTCTTC.

This clonotype was detected only a few times. This could be a read error, since a much larger clone is one nucleotide away. The conserved closing phenylalanine or tryptophan is absent in this CDR3, likely reflecting a read error. The gene calls are TRBV20-1 and TRBJ1-6, with 10 bases aligning to TRBD1. The CDR3 has 17 amino acids. V shed 0 bases, J shed 2 bases, and the junction held 4 bases outside the gene matches. Germline V gene lookup returns CDR1 DFQATT and CDR2 SNEGSKA (reference sequence). CDR3 sequence (DNA): TGCAGTGCTAGAGACCGGGACAGGGGCGCCTATAATTCACCCCTCCACTGT. This encodes CSARDRDRGAYNSPLHC.

This clonotype was seen at least ten times. V and J are TRBV5-1 and TRBJ2-1; TRBD2 agrees at 8 bases. The V and J ends lost 4 bases and 5 bases, in that order; junction bases with no gene match: 5. From germline, CDR1 is SGHRS and CDR2 YFSETQ. This CDR3 has 14 residues. In nucleotides, the CDR3 is TGCGCCAGCAGCGAGGGACTAGTGAACAATGAGCAGTTCTTC. Protein product: CASSEGLVNNEQFF. The variable domain in full, with the rest retrieved from reference TRBV5-1 and TRBJ2-1, is KAGVTQTPRYLIKTRGQQVTLSCSPISGHRSVSWYQQTPGQGLQFLFEYFSETQRNKGNFPGRFSGRQFSNSRSEMNVSTLELGDSALYLCASSEGLVNNEQFFGPGTRLTVL.

This clonotype has at least ten counts. The gene calls are TRBV20-1 and TRBJ1-2, with D uncertain. V lost 0 bases and J lost 0, with 14 bases in between. This CDR3 spans 16 amino acids. The germline V gene encodes CDR1 DFQATT and CDR2 SNEGSKA (reference sequence). The CDR3 DNA sequence: TGCAGTGCTAGAGATAATCGCGGCAGGACTAACTATGGCTACACCTTC. This sequence encodes CSARDNRGRTNYGYTF.

This clonotype has at least ten counts. The V call is TRBV20-1, the J call TRBJ2-3; 11 nucleotides agree with TRBD2. CDR3 size: 17 residues. Per the germline V gene, CDR1 is DFQATT and CDR2 is SNEGSKA (reference sequence). The junction had 12 bases not matched to a gene; V was cut back by 7 bases and J by 0 bases. CDR3 amino acids: CSGFLAGGPSSTDTQYF. CDR3 coding DNA: TGCAGTGGATTTCTAGCGGGGGGCCCGTCTAGCACAGATACGCAGTATTTT.

In its sample, this clonotype was seen many times. This chain connects TRBV20-1 to TRBJ1-2; D gene uncertain. There are 13 residues in the CDR3. Germline CDR1 reads DFQATT; CDR2 reads SNEGSKA (reference sequence). V was clipped by 6 bases and J by 3 bases, with 14 bases between them. The CDR3 coding sequence is TGCAGTGCCTCTCCAGGAGGATACTATGGCTACACCTTC. Protein: CSASPGGYYGYTF.

This clonotype was seen many times. The rearrangement joins TRBV9 to TRBJ2-2; 10 nucleotides match TRBD2. Trimming at V came to 0 bases and at J to 0 bases, leaving 2 bases not matched to a gene. CDR1 is SGDLS, CDR2 YYNGEE, per germline. The CDR3 length is 17 residues. CDR3 protein: CASSVGGLAANTGELFF. The CDR3 DNA sequence: TGTGCCAGCAGCGTAGGAGGACTAGCGGCGAACACCGGGGAGCTGTTTTTT.

This clonotype was seen a handful of times. The junction shows a germline mismatch at one end, possibly a read error. The chain carries TRBV7-7 and TRBJ2-3; 9 positions agree with TRBD2. The V gene's germline CDR1 is SSHAT and CDR2 FNYEAQ (reference sequence). The CDR3 runs 16 residues. The CDR3 loop is CASSLSSGSGTDTQYF. CDR3 coding DNA: TGTGCTAGCAGCCTCAGTAGCGGGAGTGGTACAGATACGCAGTATTTT. Full variable domain (outside the CDR3, taken from reference TRBV7-7 and TRBJ2-3): GAGVSQSPRYKVTKRGQDVTLRCDPISSHATLYWYQQALGQGPEFLTYFNYEAQPDKSGLPSDRFSAERPEGSISTLTIQRTEQRDSAMYRCASSLSSGSGTDTQYFGPGTRLTVL.

This clonotype was observed at least ten times. The chain is built from TRBV6-5 and TRBJ1-5; D is perhaps TRBD1 (5 bases). This CDR3 is built from 14 residues. Germline assignment: CDR1 MNHEY and CDR2 SVGAGI. Between the trimmed V and J ends, which lost 2 bases and 9 bases, there was a span of 14 bases. CDR3 sequence reads: CASSYRDRSWPQHF. The CDR3, as DNA: TGTGCCAGCAGTTACAGGGACCGTAGTTGGCCCCAGCATTTT.